This entry describes one T cell receptor beta chain. The data derive from a study of blood T cell repertoires in COVID-19. On the study more broadly: The analysed material was cDNA or gDNA that came from T cells, B-cell-depleted T cells, or PBMCs.

The germline V gene encodes CDR1 MGHDK and CDR2 SYGVNS. CDR3 length equals 11 residues. Trimming pared 5 bases from V and 7 bases from J, leaving 8 bases between. Only in-frame clones appear in the TCRdb table, and some are missing; sequencing was by immunoSEQ multiplex PCR. The sample includes about 120,000 clones, 70% to 85% of them seen just once. The rearrangement uses TRBV25-1 and TRBJ1-2; D is possibly TRBD1 (6 bases). Material for sequencing was peripheral blood. This clonotype originated in a woman in her sixties or seventies with acute or convalescent COVID-19. The DNA of the CDR3 is TGTGCCAGCAGTCCAGGGGCTGGCTACACCTTC. Translating it yields CASSPGAGYTF.